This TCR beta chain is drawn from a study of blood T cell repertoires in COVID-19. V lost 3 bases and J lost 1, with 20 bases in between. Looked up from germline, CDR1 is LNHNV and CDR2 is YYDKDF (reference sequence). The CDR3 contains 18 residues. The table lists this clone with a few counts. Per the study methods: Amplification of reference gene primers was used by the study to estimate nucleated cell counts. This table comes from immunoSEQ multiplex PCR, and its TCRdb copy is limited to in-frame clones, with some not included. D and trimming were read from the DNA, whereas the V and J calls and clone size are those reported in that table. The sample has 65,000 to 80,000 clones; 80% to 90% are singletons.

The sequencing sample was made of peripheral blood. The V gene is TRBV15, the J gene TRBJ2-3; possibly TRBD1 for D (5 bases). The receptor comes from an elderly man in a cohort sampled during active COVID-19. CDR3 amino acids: CATSSLGLADIRTDTQYF. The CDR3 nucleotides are TGTGCCACCAGCAGCCTGGGGCTGGCTGATATTCGCACAGATACGCAGTATTTT.